This T cell receptor (beta chain) emerged from a study of cytomegalovirus exposure and HLA in healthy donors. Study-wide results and limits: In vitro work confirmed that three CMV-associated chains recognize CMV antigens. More clonal expansion characterized HLA-associated TCR beta chains than equally common others in a later analysis.

Each donor's status was that of a healthy bone marrow donor. This clone appeared a few times. The antigen remains unidentified. The study ran its PCR with 60 Vbeta and 13 Jbeta primers. Generated by immunoSEQ multiplex PCR, the TCRdb table keeps only in-frame clones and is missing some. The sample has approximately 150,000 clones; approximately 76% are singletons. The CDR3 is made up of 16 amino acids. V gave up 2 bases and J gave up 2 bases, with 13 bases separating them. The germline V gene encodes CDR1 LNHDA and CDR2 SQIVND (reference sequence). The chain uses TRBV19 and TRBJ1-5; D is possibly TRBD1 (5 bases). This receptor was identified in a man aged 60-69 years in good health and CMV-seronegative. The sample consisted of PBMCs. The CDR3 region is CASSIRAGQGNQPQHF. DNA of the CDR3: TGTGCCAGTAGTATAAGGGCGGGGCAGGGCAATCAGCCCCAGCATTTT.